These 23 T cell receptor beta chains share one sample of origin, sequenced in a study of cytomegalovirus exposure and HLA in healthy donors. Primers: 60 Vbeta forward and 13 Jbeta reverse. Sequenced by immunoSEQ multiplex PCR; TCRdb stores in-frame clones only, minus some. The sample lists some 180,000 clones; approximately 80% were seen once. The sequenced sample was PBMCs. The receptors originated from a woman under 30 in good health and CMV-seronegative.

This rearrangement joins TRBV9 to TRBJ2-2, with TRBD2 identical over 9 bases. The CDR3 runs to 18 residues. The germline CDR1 and CDR2 sequences are SGDLS and YYNGEE. Trimming at V came to 4 bases and at J to 3 bases, leaving 13 bases not matched to a gene. CDR3 in DNA: TGTGCCAGCAGCATAGAGTGGGCCTTAGCGGGGGACACCGGGGAGCTGTTTTTT. The encoded protein is CASSIEWALAGDTGELFF.

The chain is built from TRBV29-1 and TRBJ2-2; TRBD1 matches at 10 bases. The J segment lost 6 bases and the V segment lost 6 bases, leaving 7 bases of the junction unmatched. In germline, CDR1 is SQVTM, CDR2 ANQGSEA. This CDR3 region has 14 residues. CDR3 DNA sequence: TGCAGCGTCCGGACAGGGGGTTTGGCCGGGGAGCTGTTTTTT. Amino acid sequence: CSVRTGGLAGELFF.

V gene TRBV30 combines with J gene TRBJ2-7; D remains ambiguous. Per the germline V gene, CDR1 is GTSNPN and CDR2 is SVGIG (reference sequence). CDR3 length equals 13 residues. Trimming removed 0 bases from V and 2 bases from J, with 8 bases in between. The chain's CDR3 is CAWSVGGPYEQYV. CDR3 nucleotide sequence: TGTGCCTGGAGTGTTGGCGGCCCCTACGAGCAGTACGTC.

This rearrangement joins TRBV7-2 to TRBJ2-5, with 11 bases fitting TRBD2. Germline V gives CDR1 SGHTA, CDR2 FQGNSA. The CDR3 has 19 amino acids. Trimming took 0 bases from V and 4 from J; bases not matched to a gene: 13. Here the CDR3 reads CASSLAVTPSGGPGETQYF. As DNA, the CDR3 is TGTGCCAGCAGCTTAGCGGTGACCCCTAGCGGGGGGCCGGGAGAGACCCAGTACTTC.

CDR3 nucleotide sequence: TGTGCCTGGAGTGAGAGGAGGACCAGCTCCTACAATGAGCAGTTCTTC. Translation: CAWSERRTSSYNEQFF. The chain employs TRBV30 and TRBJ2-1; D perhaps matches TRBD2 (5 bases). Trimming took 1 base from V and 0 from J, leaving 13 bases between them. The CDR3 is made up of 16 amino acids. Germline V lookup: CDR1 GTSNPN, CDR2 SVGIG (reference sequence). Using reference TRBV30 and TRBJ2-1 for the parts outside the CDR3, the full variable domain is SQTIHQWPATLVQPVGSPLSLECTVEGTSNPNLYWYRQAAGRGLQLLFYSVGIGQISSEVPQNLSASRPQDRQFILSSKKLLLSDSGFYLCAWSERRTSSYNEQFFGPGTRLTVL.

This chain joins TRBV28 and TRBJ2-5; TRBD1 agrees at 10 bases. The germline gives CDR1 MDHEN, CDR2 SYDVKM. J gave up 4 bases and V 6 bases, and 5 bases lay outside the gene matches. The CDR3 is 14 residues long. As DNA, the CDR3 is TGTGCCAGCAGAGGGACAGGGGTCGGAGAGACCCAGTACTTC. It encodes CASRGTGVGETQYF.

This chain links TRBV29-1 with TRBJ2-7; D uncertain. V was pared by 6 bases and J by 2 bases, with 11 bases between. Germline V gene sequence: CDR1 SQVTM, CDR2 ANQGSEA. The CDR3 spans 12 residues. Written as DNA, the CDR3 is TGCAGCGTGGCAGATGGGGCCTACGAGCAGTACGTC. It specifies CSVADGAYEQYV.

In its sample, this clone was seen once. The chain links TRBV14 to TRBJ2-7, with a possible D match to TRBD2 (8 bases). V dropped 1 base and J dropped 3 bases, with 22 bases sitting between them. CDR1 and CDR2 from the germline V gene are SGHDN and FVKESK. The CDR3 is 18 residues long. The CDR3 region is CASSQGRGWLAGYYEQYF. The CDR3 coding sequence is TGTGCCAGCAGCCAAGGCAGGGGGTGGTTAGCGGGATACTACGAGCAGTACTTC. The whole variable domain, remainder taken from reference TRBV14 and TRBJ2-7, is EAGVTQFPSHSVIEKGQTVTLRCDPISGHDNLYWYRRVMGKEIKFLLHFVKESKQDESGMPNNRFLAERTGGTYSTLKVQPAELEDSGVYFCASSQGRGWLAGYYEQYFGPGTRLTVT.

CDR3 protein: CASSLFQNTYNEQFF. CDR3 nucleotides: TGTGCCAGCAGCTTGTTTCAGAATACCTACAATGAGCAGTTCTTC. The chain has TRBV5-5 and TRBJ2-1; the D is unclear. CDR1 is SGHKS, CDR2 YYEKEE, per germline (reference sequence). V was cut by 1 base and J by 2 bases, with 10 bases left in between. The CDR3 is 15 amino acids. Full variable domain (remainder filled in from reference TRBV5-5 and TRBJ2-1): DAGVTQSPTHLIKTRGQQVTLRCSPISGHKSVSWYQQVLGQGPQFIFQYYEKEERGRGNFPDRFSARQFPNYSSELNVNALLLGDSALYLCASSLFQNTYNEQFFGPGTRLTVL.

This sequence joins TRBV19 and TRBJ2-7, with 7 positions matching TRBD1. V lost 5 bases to trimming and J lost 0 bases; unmatched junction nucleotides: 7. In germline, CDR1 is LNHDA, CDR2 SQIVND (reference sequence). The CDR3 has 15 amino acids. CDR3 DNA: TGTGCCAGTAGTCCGCGGACAGGCCTCTCCTACGAGCAGTACTTC. This gives the protein CASSPRTGLSYEQYF.

This clone was seen a few times. This chain joins TRBV27 and TRBJ1-4; TRBD1 agrees at 8 bases. Germline V gives CDR1 MNHEY, CDR2 SMNVEV (reference sequence). The length of the CDR3 is 18 residues. The V and J ends lost 3 bases and 2 bases, in that order; junction bases with no gene match: 11. The CDR3 nucleotides read TGTGCCAGCAGTTTCCACGGACAGGGATTGGTGACTAATGAAAAACTGTTTTTT. It translates to CASSFHGQGLVTNEKLFF.

The V call is TRBV30, the J call TRBJ2-6; no clear D gene. CDR1 is GTSNPN, CDR2 SVGIG, per germline (reference sequence). The CDR3 is 16 residues long. V was trimmed by 2 bases and J by 0 bases, leaving 11 bases between them. CDR3: CAWSRGVISGANVLTF. DNA of the CDR3: TGTGCCTGGAGTCGAGGCGTGATCTCTGGGGCCAACGTCCTGACTTTC.

V is TRBV4-3 and J is TRBJ2-5; D perhaps matches TRBD1 (5 bases). CDR1 LGHNA and CDR2 YSLEER come from the germline V gene. The CDR3 has 16 amino acids. V lost 0 bases, J lost 5 bases, and 16 bases lay in between. CDR3 DNA sequence: TGCGCCAGCAGCCAAGATTGGGGCCCCAAGCAGGAGACCCAGTACTTC. Translated, it gives CASSQDWGPKQETQYF.

The sample holds a few counts of this clone. The chain employs TRBV4-1 and TRBJ2-7; TRBD2 agrees at 9 bases. V dropped 3 bases and J dropped 0; count of bases not matched to a gene: 6. CDR3 size: 16 residues. Germline V CDR1 and CDR2: MGHRA, YSYEKL. The CDR3 sequence is CASSHPSGDSSYEQYF. CDR3 sequence (DNA): TGCGCCAGCAGCCATCCTAGCGGGGACAGCTCCTACGAGCAGTACTTC.

V and J are TRBV27 and TRBJ2-1, with 9 positions matching TRBD2. Germline assignment: CDR1 MNHEY and CDR2 SMNVEV (reference sequence). CDR3 length: 16 amino acids. V was pared by 4 bases and J by 2 bases, with 6 bases of the junction left unmatched. The CDR3 DNA is TGTGCCAGCAGTTCCCCTCTAGCGGGGACCTACAATGAGCAGTTCTTC. This translates into CASSSPLAGTYNEQFF.

This clone has a single count. The V and J genes are TRBV4-3 and TRBJ1-3, with TRBD1 matching over 9 bases. The junction had 1 base not matched to a gene; V was cut back by 3 bases and J by 4 bases. The germline V gene encodes CDR1 LGHNA and CDR2 YSLEER. This CDR3 region has 14 residues. As DNA, the CDR3 is TGCGCCAGCAGCCATGGACAGGGGGGAAACACCATATATTTT. This codes for CASSHGQGGNTIYF.

This chain uses TRBV7-9 with TRBJ2-7; the D is unclear. The V end lost 5 bases, the J end lost 3 bases, and 11 bases lay between the germline ends. CDR1 and CDR2 from the germline V gene are SEHNR and FQNEAQ (reference sequence). The CDR3 runs 13 residues. The CDR3 sequence is CASSPDVHYEQYV. The CDR3, as DNA: TGTGCCAGCAGCCCAGACGTACACTACGAGCAGTACGTC.

The chain has TRBV5-4 and TRBJ2-7; 7 bases are a match to TRBD1. Losses at the gene ends were 4 bases for V and 2 bases for J; bases not matched to a gene: 9. Looked up from germline, CDR1 is SGHNT and CDR2 is YYREEE (reference sequence). The CDR3 sequence is 15 residues long. The CDR3 loop is CASSPSLGTAYEQYF. DNA for the CDR3: TGTGCCAGCAGCCCAAGCCTCGGGACAGCCTACGAGCAGTACTTC.

The rearrangement joins TRBV18 to TRBJ2-4, with D possibly matching TRBD1 (6 bases). This CDR3 contains 15 residues. Trimming shortened V by 5 bases and J by 2 bases, and 13 bases separated the two germline ends. Germline V gene data show CDR1 as KGHSH and CDR2 as LQKENI. DNA for the CDR3: TGTGCCAGCTCATCCGTGGACAGAACCAAAAACATTCAGTACTTC. Translated, it gives CASSSVDRTKNIQYF.

J is TRBJ2-1 and V is TRBV5-1; 8 bases match TRBD2. J lost 0 bases, V lost 5 bases, and 4 bases had no gene match. This CDR3 contains 15 residues. In germline, CDR1 is SGHRS, CDR2 YFSETQ. CDR3 coding DNA: TGCGCCAGCAGAATAAGCGGGAGCTCCTACAATGAGCAGTTCTTC. It encodes CASRISGSSYNEQFF.

The table lists this clone with a few counts. This chain joins TRBV6-1 and TRBJ1-4; the match to TRBD1 covers 8 bases. V dropped 6 bases and J dropped 7; count of bases not matched to a gene: 10. The CDR3 is 15 amino acids. CDR1 and CDR2 from the germline V gene are MNHNS and SASEGT. The CDR3 coding sequence is TGTGCCAGCAGACTAACGACAGGGGCCAGTGAAAAACTGTTTTTT. The encoded protein is CASRLTTGASEKLFF.

The chain joins TRBV2 to TRBJ2-3, with 9 positions matching TRBD1. The trim removed 8 bases at V and 1 base at J, leaving 1 base unmatched. Per germline, CDR1 SNHLY and CDR2 FYNNEI. The CDR3 covers 13 residues. The CDR3 region has the DNA TGTGCCAGCCGGGACAGGGGCACAGATACGCAGTATTTT. Translated: CASRDRGTDTQYF.

The V gene is TRBV19, the J gene TRBJ1-1, with a tentative D call TRBD1 (6 bases). This CDR3 has 14 residues. Trimming took off 1 base at V and 3 bases at J, with 9 bases between the two ends. The germline gives CDR1 LNHDA, CDR2 SQIVND (reference sequence). Written as DNA, the CDR3 is TGTGCCAGTAGTATAGGGCAGGGGTACACTGAAGCTTTCTTT. As protein: CASSIGQGYTEAFF.